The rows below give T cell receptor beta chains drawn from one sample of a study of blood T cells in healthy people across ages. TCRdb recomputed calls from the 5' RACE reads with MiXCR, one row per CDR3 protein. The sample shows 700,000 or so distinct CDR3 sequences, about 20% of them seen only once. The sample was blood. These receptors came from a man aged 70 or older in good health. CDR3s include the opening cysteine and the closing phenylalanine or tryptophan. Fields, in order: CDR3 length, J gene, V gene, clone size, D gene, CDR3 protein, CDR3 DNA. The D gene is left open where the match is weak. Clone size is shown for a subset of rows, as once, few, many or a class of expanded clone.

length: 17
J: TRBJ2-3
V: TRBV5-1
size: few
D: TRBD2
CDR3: CASRALSGGAVGDTQYF
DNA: TGCGCCAGCAGGGCCCTTAGCGGGGGGGCCGTTGGAGATACGCAGTATTTT

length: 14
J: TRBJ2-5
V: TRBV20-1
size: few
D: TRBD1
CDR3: CSARAGDSKETQYF
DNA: TGCAGTGCTAGAGCCGGGGACAGTAAAGAGACCCAGTACTTC

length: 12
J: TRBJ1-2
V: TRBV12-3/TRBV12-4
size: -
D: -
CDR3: CASSGDIYGYTF
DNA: TGTGCCAGCAGTGGGGACATCTATGGCTACACCTTC

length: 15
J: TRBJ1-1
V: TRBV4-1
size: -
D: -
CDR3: CASSQDEDSNTGAFF
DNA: TGCGCCAGCAGCCAAGACGAGGACAGCAACACTGGAGCTTTCTTT

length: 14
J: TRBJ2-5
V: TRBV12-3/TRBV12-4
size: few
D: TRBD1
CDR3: CASSPGTEQETQYF
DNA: TGTGCCAGCAGTCCCGGGACAGAACAAGAGACCCAGTACTTC

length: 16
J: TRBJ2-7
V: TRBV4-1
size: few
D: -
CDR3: CASSQDRGTAPYEQYF
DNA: TGCGCCAGCAGCCAAGATCGTGGAACAGCACCCTACGAGCAGTACTTC

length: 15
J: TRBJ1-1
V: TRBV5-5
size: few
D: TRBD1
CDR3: CASSLQGAVGTEAFF
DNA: TGTGCCAGCAGCTTGCAGGGGGCGGTAGGCACTGAAGCTTTCTTT

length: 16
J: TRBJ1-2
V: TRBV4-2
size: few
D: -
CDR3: CASSQGWTAGNYGYTF
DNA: TGTGCCAGCAGCCAGGGGTGGACAGCCGGTAACTATGGCTACACCTTC

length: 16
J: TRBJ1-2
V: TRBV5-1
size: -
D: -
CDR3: CASSLEGHGQKYGYTF
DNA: TGCGCCAGCAGCTTGGAAGGACATGGACAGAAGTATGGCTACACCTTC

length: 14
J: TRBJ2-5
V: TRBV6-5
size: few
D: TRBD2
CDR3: CASTRTSGRETQYF
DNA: TGTGCCAGCACCAGGACTAGCGGGAGAGAGACCCAGTACTTC

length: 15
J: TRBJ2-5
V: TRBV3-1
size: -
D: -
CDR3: CASSQDASRQETQYF
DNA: TGTGCCAGCAGCCAAGATGCCAGCCGTCAAGAGACCCAGTACTTC

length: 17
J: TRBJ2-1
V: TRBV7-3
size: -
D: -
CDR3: CASSLVPSGNSYNEQFF
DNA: TGTGCCAGCAGCTTAGTCCCTAGTGGGAATTCCTACAATGAGCAGTTCTTC

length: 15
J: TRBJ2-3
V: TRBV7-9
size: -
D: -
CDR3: CASSSGLPGTDTQYF
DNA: TGTGCCAGCAGCTCCGGACTGCCCGGTACAGATACGCAGTATTTT

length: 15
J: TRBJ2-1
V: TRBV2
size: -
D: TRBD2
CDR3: CASKQAGGGFNEQFF
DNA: TGTGCCAGCAAACAAGCGGGGGGGGGTTTCAATGAGCAGTTCTTC

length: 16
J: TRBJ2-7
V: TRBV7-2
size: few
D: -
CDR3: CASSITGLTSSYEQYF
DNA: TGTGCCAGCAGCATAACGGGACTTACCAGCTCCTACGAGCAGTACTTC